The source of this TCR beta chain is a study of blood T cells in healthy people across ages. Study-wide background: About one barcoded beta molecule per two T cells came from capture by template switching. Overall study results and limits: Strong correlation was found linking TCR beta diversity to naive T cell percentage.

The second PCR ran roughly 6 to 11 cycles with a sample-barcoded 5' primer and J-beta primers. TCRdb reanalysed the 5' RACE reads using MiXCR and keeps one entry per CDR3 protein. The table includes roughly 700,000 distinct CDR3 sequences, about 52% detected once. CDR3 size: 15 residues. With 7 bases clipped from V and 5 bases from J, the junction kept 9 bases outside the gene matches. CDR1 LNHDA and CDR2 SQIVND come from the germline V gene (reference sequence). A word on this clonotype: Its specificity is unknown.

Sequencing input: blood. The chain combines TRBV19 with TRBJ2-3; 10 bases line up with TRBD1. The source of this sequence is a woman in her sixties or seventies in good health. The chain's CDR3 is CASTGTGDVEDTQYF. In DNA form, the CDR3 reads TGTGCCAGTACCGGGACAGGGGACGTAGAAGATACGCAGTATTTT.